The 24 T cell receptor beta chains presented below share a single source sample, sequenced in a study of control samples from healthy donors and cancer patients. TCRdb keeps only in-frame clones here, not all; method: immunoSEQ multiplex PCR. The sample lists roughly 34,000 clones, more than 85% seen once, with under 2% in the top ten. Sequencing was carried out using PBMCs. The source of these receptors is a woman in her forties with lung cancer.

This chain uses TRBV6-5 with TRBJ1-2, with no clear D. Trimming left V 4 bases short and J 8 bases short, with 8 bases between. The V gene's germline CDR1 is MNHEY and CDR2 SVGAGI. This CDR3 has 11 residues. The CDR3 reads CASSSEGGYTF. Here the CDR3 DNA reads TGTGCCAGCAGTTCCGAGGGCGGCTACACCTTC.

The rearrangement uses TRBV11-3 and TRBJ2-5, with 12 nucleotides matching TRBD1. Germline V lookup: CDR1 SGHNT, CDR2 YENEEA. The length of the CDR3 is 15 residues. Trimming removed 4 bases from V and 4 bases from J; junction bases left unmatched: 4. CDR3 coding DNA: TGTGCCAGCAGCTCAGGGACAGGGGGCTCAGAGACCCAGTACTTC. It translates to CASSSGTGGSETQYF.

The chain has TRBV7-7 and TRBJ2-5, with TRBD1 identical over 7 bases. The ends lost 5 bases at V and 5 bases at J; junction bases unmatched: 11. The CDR3 contains 15 residues. Germline V lookup: CDR1 SSHAT, CDR2 FNYEAQ (reference sequence). The CDR3 region is CASSARKGAGETQYF. In nucleotides, the CDR3 is TGTGCCAGCAGCGCTCGAAAGGGGGCAGGGGAGACCCAGTACTTC. Supplemented by reference TRBV7-7 and TRBJ2-5, the full variable domain reads GAGVSQSPRYKVTKRGQDVTLRCDPISSHATLYWYQQALGQGPEFLTYFNYEAQPDKSGLPSDRFSAERPEGSISTLTIQRTEQRDSAMYRCASSARKGAGETQYFGPGTRLLVL.

This chain connects TRBV13 to TRBJ1-5; D remains ambiguous. The germline gives CDR1 PRHDT, CDR2 FYEKMQ (reference sequence). The CDR3 loop spans 14 amino acids. The V and J ends lost 0 bases and 3 bases respectively, with 6 bases between them. The CDR3 spells CASSLGQPNQPQHF. The CDR3, as DNA: TGTGCCAGCAGCTTAGGACAGCCCAATCAGCCCCAGCATTTT. Filled out from reference TRBV13 and TRBJ1-5, the complete variable domain reads AAGVIQSPRHLIKEKRETATLKCYPIPRHDTVYWYQQGPGQDPQFLISFYEKMQSDKGSIPDRFSAQQFSDYHSELNMSSLELGDSALYFCASSLGQPNQPQHFGDGTRLSIL.

This chain uses TRBV6-5 with TRBJ2-3, with D tentatively TRBD2 (7 bases). Trimming stripped 7 bases from V and 1 base from J, with 12 bases between. The CDR3 has 14 residues. The germline CDR1 and CDR2 sequences are MNHEY and SVGAGI. The CDR3: CASMVGGGTDTQYF. Written as DNA, the CDR3 is TGTGCCAGCATGGTAGGGGGGGGCACAGATACGCAGTATTTT.

CDR3 sequence (DNA): TGTGCCAGCAGCCAAGACCCAGGGACGGACTATGGCTACACCTTC. Its translation: CASSQDPGTDYGYTF. The J gene is TRBJ1-2, the V gene TRBV4-2; D might be TRBD1 (5 bases). Per germline, CDR1 LGHNA and CDR2 YNFKEQ. The CDR3 runs to 15 residues. V was pared by 0 bases and J by 3 bases, with 11 bases between.

This rearrangement joins TRBV9 to TRBJ1-6, with 7 nucleotides matching TRBD1. J was trimmed by 9 bases and V by 3 bases; bases with no gene match: 9. The CDR3 has 15 residues. Germline V gives CDR1 SGDLS, CDR2 YYNGEE. The CDR3 nucleotides read TGTGCCAGCAGCGGAGGGGAGTCAGGGGGTTCACCCCTCCACTTT. Its translation: CASSGGESGGSPLHF.

The V gene is TRBV16, the J gene TRBJ2-2; D gene uncertain. Trimming left V 2 bases short and J 8 bases short, with 12 bases between. The CDR3 runs 14 residues. Germline lookup yields CDR1 KGHSY and CDR2 FQNENV. In DNA form, the CDR3 reads TGTGCCAGCAGCCAAAATGGCGAAGGGGGGGAGCTGTTTTTT. It specifies CASSQNGEGGELFF. Supplemented by reference TRBV16 and TRBJ2-2, the full variable domain reads GEEVAQTPKHLVRGEGQKAKLYCAPIKGHSYVFWYQQVLKNEFKFLISFQNENVFDETGMPKERFSAKCLPNSPCSLEIQATKLEDSAVYFCASSQNGEGGELFFGEGSRLTVL.

The V and J genes are TRBV28 and TRBJ1-2, with TRBD1 identical over 10 bases. V shed 3 bases, J shed 2 bases, and the junction held 6 bases outside the gene matches. CDR1 and CDR2 (germline): MDHEN, SYDVKM. This CDR3 spans 16 amino acids. The CDR3 protein is CASSFALGQGNYGYTF. For the CDR3, the DNA is TGTGCCAGCAGTTTTGCCCTGGGACAGGGGAACTATGGCTACACCTTC.

The J gene is TRBJ2-5, the V gene TRBV3-1 (or the pseudogene TRBV3-2); no firm D call. Trimming pared 4 bases from V and 6 bases from J, leaving 12 bases between. Germline V gene data show CDR1 as LGHDT and CDR2 as YNNKEL (reference sequence). This CDR3 spans 13 amino acids. The CDR3 bases are TGTGCCAGCAGCCCACAGTATGCGCAGACCCAGTACTTC. This gives the protein CASSPQYAQTQYF.

The rearrangement uses TRBV30 and TRBJ1-1; D not resolved. Germline values: CDR1 GTSNPN, CDR2 SVGIG (reference sequence). V was cut by 1 base and J by 1 base, with 7 bases left in between. The CDR3 contains 13 residues. The CDR3 spells CAWSAGGNTEAFF. CDR3 nucleotide sequence: TGTGCCTGGAGTGCGGGCGGGAACACTGAAGCTTTCTTT. Based on the CDR3 plus reference TRBV30 and TRBJ1-1, the full variable domain is SQTIHQWPATLVQPVGSPLSLECTVEGTSNPNLYWYRQAAGRGLQLLFYSVGIGQISSEVPQNLSASRPQDRQFILSSKKLLLSDSGFYLCAWSAGGNTEAFFGQGTRLTVV.

The chain has TRBV28 and TRBJ1-5; maybe TRBD1 (5 bases). V was trimmed by 3 bases and J by 5 bases, leaving 8 bases between them. Looked up from germline, CDR1 is MDHEN and CDR2 is SYDVKM. The CDR3 spans 13 residues. CDR3 residues: CASSFLGDQPQHF. Here the CDR3 DNA reads TGTGCCAGCAGTTTTTTGGGGGATCAGCCCCAGCATTTT.

This chain joins TRBV15 and TRBJ1-2, with D unclear. Trimming cost V 4 bases and J 8 bases, with 14 bases left between them. CDR3 length equals 13 residues. Germline CDR1 and CDR2: LNHNV and YYDKDF (reference sequence). CDR3 DNA sequence: TGTGCCACCAGCACTAACGGGATGCGAGGCTACACCTTC. Amino acid sequence: CATSTNGMRGYTF.

The rearrangement links TRBV27 to TRBJ2-1, with TRBD1 matching 9 bases. There are 15 residues in the CDR3. V shed 6 bases, J shed 0 bases, and the junction held 3 bases outside the gene matches. Germline V gene data show CDR1 as MNHEY and CDR2 as SMNVEV (reference sequence). CDR3 sequence reads: CASSRGQGSYNEQFF. CDR3 DNA sequence: TGTGCCAGCAGCAGGGGACAGGGCTCCTACAATGAGCAGTTCTTC.

The J gene is TRBJ2-3, the V gene TRBV7-6; D gene ambiguous. Germline loops: CDR1 SGHVS, CDR2 FNYEAQ. CDR3 length equals 12 residues. The V gene lost 5 bases and the J gene lost 5 bases, with 8 bases spanning the gap. CDR3 amino acids: CASSPVGDTQYF. The CDR3 DNA sequence: TGTGCCAGCAGCCCTGTGGGAGATACGCAGTATTTT.

In its sample, this clone was seen once. The chain links TRBV2 to TRBJ2-1, with TRBD1 as a possible D gene (5 bases). Germline values: CDR1 SNHLY, CDR2 FYNNEI. The CDR3 has 16 residues. V shed 3 bases and J shed 3 bases, with 15 bases lying between them. The CDR3 region is CASSDWGGGLYNEQFF. CDR3 bases: TGTGCCAGCAGTGATTGGGGCGGTGGCCTCTACAATGAGCAGTTCTTC.

The chain combines TRBV30 with TRBJ2-1, with 12 nucleotides matching TRBD2. The V and J ends lost 3 bases and 6 bases, in that order; junction bases with no gene match: 9. Germline-derived CDR1 and CDR2 are GTSNPN and SVGIG (reference sequence). This CDR3 contains 16 residues. This CDR3 reads CAWSGDLAGGRNEQFF. The CDR3 coding sequence is TGTGCCTGGAGCGGTGATCTAGCGGGGGGGCGCAATGAGCAGTTCTTC.

The V gene is TRBV27, the J gene TRBJ1-4, with 9 bases matching TRBD1. V dropped 2 bases and J dropped 5; count of bases not matched to a gene: 6. This CDR3 has 16 residues. CDR1 and CDR2 from the germline V gene are MNHEY and SMNVEV (reference sequence). CDR3 in DNA: TGTGCCAGCAGTTTAGATGGACAGGGGACCAATGAAAAACTGTTTTTT. Amino acid sequence: CASSLDGQGTNEKLFF. The variable domain in full, completed from reference TRBV27 and TRBJ1-4, reads EAQVTQNPRYLITVTGKKLTVTCSQNMNHEYMSWYRQDPGLGLRQIYYSMNVEVTDKGDVPEGYKVSRKEKRNFPLILESPSPNQTSLYFCASSLDGQGTNEKLFFGSGTQLSVL.

The CDR3 DNA is TGCGCCAGCAGCTTGGGGTACAGGGCGGCGGTAATGAACACTGAAGCTTTCTTT. Translated, it gives CASSLGYRAAVMNTEAFF. The genes are TRBV5-1 and TRBJ1-1; weak D call: TRBD1 (6 bases). The CDR3 spans 18 residues. V was pared by 0 bases and J by 0 bases, with 18 bases between. In germline, CDR1 is SGHRS, CDR2 YFSETQ.

This clone was counted between two and nine times. CDR3 in amino acids: CASSLESRNTEAFF. Written as DNA, the CDR3 is TGTGCCAGCAGCTTAGAAAGCAGGAACACTGAAGCTTTCTTT. The V call is TRBV7-8, the J call TRBJ1-1; D uncertain. V was pared by 1 base and J by 1 base, with 7 bases between. The CDR3 spans 14 residues. The germline CDR1 and CDR2 sequences are SGHVS and FQNEAQ.

This sequence joins TRBV19 and TRBJ2-1; 7 positions agree with TRBD1. The CDR3 length is 14 residues. The V gene end was trimmed by 7 bases and the J gene end by 1 base; junction bases not matched to a gene: 4. The germline CDR1 and CDR2 sequences are LNHDA and SQIVND (reference sequence). DNA of the CDR3: TGTGCCAGTATGGTGACAGGGTCCTACAATGAGCAGTTCTTC. Protein sequence: CASMVTGSYNEQFF.

The rearrangement links TRBV7-6 to TRBJ1-3; TRBD1 matches 7 bases. J gave up 4 bases and V 5 bases, and 8 bases lay outside the gene matches. The CDR3 extends over 15 amino acids. In germline, CDR1 is SGHVS, CDR2 FNYEAQ. This chain's CDR3 is CASSGLDRAGNTIYF. The CDR3 DNA reads as TGTGCCAGCAGCGGCCTCGACAGGGCGGGAAACACCATATATTTT.

V is TRBV3-1 (or the pseudogene TRBV3-2) and J is TRBJ2-2; D possibly corresponds to TRBD1 (5 bases). Germline V gives CDR1 LGHDT, CDR2 YNNKEL (reference sequence). The CDR3 runs to 20 residues. Trimming removed 1 base from V and 0 bases from J, with 21 bases in between. Written as DNA, the CDR3 is TGTGCCAGCAGCCAAGCATTCGGCCAGGGCAATGAGGCGAACACCGGGGAGCTGTTTTTT. Translated: CASSQAFGQGNEANTGELFF.

V usage is TRBV11-2 and J usage is TRBJ2-7; D unresolved. The CDR3 extends over 11 amino acids. V shed 5 bases and J shed 1 base, with 3 bases lying between them. The germline CDR1 and CDR2 sequences are SGHAT and FQNNGV. In DNA form, the CDR3 reads TGTGCCAGCAGCACATCCTACGAGCAGTACTTC. Its translation: CASSTSYEQYF.